These 8 T cell receptor beta chains were sequenced from one sample in a study of blood T cells in healthy people across ages. Then a second PCR, running roughly 6 to 11 cycles, was carried out with a sample-barcoded 5' primer and a J-beta primer mix. TCRdb analysed the 5' RACE reads with MiXCR anew, one entry per CDR3 protein. The sample shows fewer than 1,000,000 distinct CDR3 sequences, under 45% of them seen only once. Source material: blood. The receptors come from a man aged 55 to 70 in good health.

The CDR3 region is CASSLFPGSGGYNEQFF. CDR3 in DNA: TGTGCCAGCAGCCTGTTCCCGGGTAGCGGGGGGTACAATGAGCAGTTCTTC. J is TRBJ2-1 and V is TRBV5-8, with 10 bases fitting TRBD2. The germline gives CDR1 SGHTS, CDR2 YDEGEE. The CDR3 is made up of 17 amino acids. The J segment lost 4 bases and the V segment lost 4 bases, leaving 11 bases of the junction unmatched.

The rearrangement links TRBV7-2 to TRBJ1-5; possible D gene TRBD1, 5 bases. Trimming took off 1 base at V and 5 bases at J, with 12 bases between the two ends. The germline V gene has CDR1 SGHTA and CDR2 FQGNSA. This CDR3 is 15 amino acids long. CDR3 protein: CASSLVGGSDQPQHF. CDR3 nucleotides: TGTGCCAGCAGCTTAGTTGGGGGGAGTGATCAGCCCCAGCATTTT.

Details on this clonotype: This clone may be a read error of a much larger clone one base away. The V call is TRBV12-3 or TRBV12-4, the J call TRBJ2-5; D might be TRBD1 (5 bases). The CDR3 totals 11 residues. The CDR3 here is CAGSPGKTQYF. In nucleotides, the CDR3 is TGTGCCGGCAGCCCAGGGAAGACCCAGTACTTC.

This clonotype has only a few counts. The genes are TRBV20-1 and TRBJ1-6; tentatively, D is TRBD1 (5 bases). V lost 5 bases to trimming and J lost 8 bases, with 16 bases between them. This CDR3 has 14 amino acids. Germline CDR1 reads DFQATT; CDR2 reads SNEGSKA (reference sequence). In DNA form, the CDR3 reads TGCAGTGCTTACGCCCGGCTGGGGGATTCACCCCTCCACTTT. Protein sequence: CSAYARLGDSPLHF.

In its sample, this clonotype was seen once. The rearrangement joins TRBV4-3 to TRBJ2-2; tentative D call: TRBD2 (7 bases). The V end lost 2 bases, the J end lost 5 bases, and 21 bases lay between the germline ends. This CDR3 has 18 residues. The V gene's germline CDR1 is LGHNA and CDR2 YSLEER. CDR3 protein: CASSQLMGGGGGTGELFF. The DNA for the CDR3 is TGCGCCAGCAGCCAACTGATGGGCGGGGGCGGAGGGACCGGGGAGCTGTTTTTT.

The chain has TRBV29-1 and TRBJ2-7, with 11 bases matching TRBD1. The CDR3 consists of 16 residues. Germline CDR1 reads SQVTM; CDR2 reads ANQGSEA. Trimming took 0 bases from V and 7 from J; bases not matched to a gene: 11. The CDR3 DNA sequence: TGCAGCGTTGAAGATTTAGACGGGGACAGGGGGAATGAGCAGTACTTC. Translated: CSVEDLDGDRGNEQYF.

This rearrangement joins TRBV7-8 to TRBJ2-5; 7 bases are shared with TRBD1. The germline gives CDR1 SGHVS, CDR2 FQNEAQ. Trimming removed 4 bases from V and 1 base from J; junction bases left unmatched: 6. CDR3 length equals 15 residues. The CDR3 region is CASSSLRQGQETQYF. The DNA of the CDR3 is TGTGCCAGCAGCTCCTTAAGACAGGGCCAAGAGACCCAGTACTTC.

This clonotype has a handful of counts. The chain links TRBV20-1 to TRBJ2-5; D is unclear. The closer fit of TRBJ2-7 to the DNA end suggests the J call may be wrong. The length of the CDR3 is 12 residues. Germline V gives CDR1 DFQATT, CDR2 SNEGSKA (reference sequence). The CDR3 spells CSAWAPSYEQYF. CDR3 in DNA: TGCAGCGCTTGGGCGCCGTCCTACGAGCAGTACTTC.